This TCR beta chain was sequenced during a study of shared clonotypes between healthy human individuals. Study-wide results and limits: A handful of donors showed sharing of approximately 5% of naive CD4 clonotypes.

The protocol was immunoSEQ multiplex PCR, while the TCRdb copy is restricted to in-frame clones and leaves out a portion. Found here are roughly 2.4 million clones, roughly 95% of them singletons; the top ten hold roughly 0.13%. Points on this clone: Its target is unknown.

Germline CDR1 reads LNHDA; CDR2 reads SQIVND (reference sequence). V lost 5 bases and J lost 0; bases outside the gene matches: 6. The CDR3 is 16 residues long. The V and J genes are TRBV19 and TRBJ1-4, with 7 bases lining up with TRBD1. The TCR comes from a man between 18 and 29 years old in good health. Sequences were obtained from naive CD4+ T cells sorted from blood. Subset in this sample: CD45RA+ positively selected. The CDR3 reads CASSLGQDTTNEKLFF. CDR3 DNA sequence: TGTGCCAGTAGTCTCGGACAGGATACAACTAATGAAAAACTGTTTTTT.